These 2 T cell receptor beta chains came from one sample sequenced in a study of T-cell memory formation after mild COVID-19. Via MiXCR, TCRdb re-called the 5' RACE reads, giving one row per CDR3 protein. The table lists more than 150,000 distinct CDR3 sequences, roughly 12% of them singletons. The sequencing input was PBMCs or a T cell subset sorted from them (not recorded which). The origin of the receptors is a man younger than 35 who had mild COVID-19 (a few samples of this study predate the infection). Cell type and time point are not known.

This chain links TRBV7-2 with TRBJ2-5; TRBD2 matches 11 bases. CDR1 is SGHTA, CDR2 FQGNSA, per germline. This CDR3 region has 15 residues. Trimming at V came to 10 bases and at J to 2 bases, leaving 9 bases not matched to a gene. CDR3 amino acids: CATLISGGVQETQYF. The CDR3 DNA is TGTGCCACTCTCATTAGCGGGGGGGTTCAAGAGACCCAGTACTTC. The full variable domain, rest sourced from reference TRBV7-2 and TRBJ2-5, is GAGVSQSPSNKVTEKGKDVELRCDPISGHTALYWYRQSLGQGLEFLIYFQGNSAPDKSGLPSDRFSAERTGGSVSTLTIQRTQQEDSAVYLCATLISGGVQETQYFGPGTRLLVL.

This chain links TRBV5-1 with TRBJ2-2, with D perhaps matching TRBD2 (5 bases). Per the germline V gene, CDR1 is SGHRS and CDR2 is YFSETQ. Trimming removed 2 bases from V and 6 bases from J, with 8 bases in between. The CDR3 covers 13 residues. This chain's CDR3 is CASSFLRAGELFF. The CDR3 region has the DNA TGCGCCAGCAGCTTTTTGAGGGCCGGGGAGCTGTTTTTT.